This is a list of T cell receptor beta chains from one sample in a study of post-analysis software for immune sequencing data. TCRdb used MiXCR to reprocess the PCR reads, holding one entry per CDR3 protein. The sample consists of approximately 690,000 distinct CDR3 sequences, approximately 59% of them appearing once. Sequences were obtained from blood. The receptors come from a girl under 10 years old with multiple sclerosis. CDR3s include the opening cysteine and the closing phenylalanine or tryptophan. A D gene is named only where the DNA matches it firmly. Not every row has a clone size; where given, it reads once, few, many or a size class.

cdr3_length: 15
d_call: TRBD2
j_call: TRBJ2-1
clone_size: .
v_call: TRBV3-1
cdr3_aa: CASSQSGRLSNEQFF
cdr3_nt: TGTGCCAGCAGTCAAAGCGGGAGGCTGAGTAATGAGCAGTTCTTC

cdr3_length: 15
d_call: TRBD1
j_call: TRBJ1-5
clone_size: .
v_call: TRBV12-3/TRBV12-4
cdr3_aa: CASSRGTGVEQPQHF
cdr3_nt: TGTGCCAGCAGCCGCGGGACAGGGGTGGAACAGCCCCAGCATTTT

cdr3_length: 14
d_call: .
j_call: TRBJ2-5
clone_size: .
v_call: TRBV6-5
cdr3_aa: CASRWTAFQETQYF
cdr3_nt: TGTGCCAGCAGATGGACGGCTTTTCAAGAGACCCAGTACTTC

cdr3_length: 17
d_call: .
j_call: TRBJ2-1
clone_size: .
v_call: TRBV20-1
cdr3_aa: CSARDQGLGWSNNEQFF
cdr3_nt: TGCAGTGCTAGAGATCAGGGCCTGGGTTGGTCCAACAATGAGCAGTTCTTC

cdr3_length: 15
d_call: .
j_call: TRBJ2-6
clone_size: .
v_call: TRBV5-4
cdr3_aa: CASSLRLSGANVLTF
cdr3_nt: TGTGCCAGCAGCTTGAGGCTCTCTGGGGCCAACGTCCTGACTTTC

cdr3_length: 14
d_call: TRBD1
j_call: TRBJ1-1
clone_size: .
v_call: TRBV10-3
cdr3_aa: CAISEFRDRDEAFF
cdr3_nt: TGTGCCATCAGTGAGTTCCGGGACAGGGATGAAGCTTTCTTT

cdr3_length: 13
d_call: .
j_call: TRBJ1-5
clone_size: .
v_call: TRBV2
cdr3_aa: CASSESWDQPQHF
cdr3_nt: TGTGCCAGCAGTGAGTCTTGGGATCAGCCCCAGCATTTT

cdr3_length: 15
d_call: TRBD2
j_call: TRBJ2-7
clone_size: .
v_call: TRBV25-1
cdr3_aa: CASSEWREGSYEQYF
cdr3_nt: TGTGCCAGCAGTGAATGGAGGGAGGGCTCCTACGAGCAGTACTTC

cdr3_length: 15
d_call: .
j_call: TRBJ1-2
clone_size: few
v_call: TRBV7-9
cdr3_aa: CASSPPMEPGYGYTF
cdr3_nt: TGTGCCAGCAGCCCCCCGATGGAACCCGGCTATGGCTACACCTTC

cdr3_length: 14
d_call: .
j_call: TRBJ2-1
clone_size: .
v_call: TRBV9
cdr3_aa: CASSVFGQSNEQFF
cdr3_nt: TGTGCCAGCAGCGTATTTGGGCAGTCAAATGAGCAGTTCTTC

cdr3_length: 15
d_call: .
j_call: TRBJ1-2
clone_size: .
v_call: TRBV4-1
cdr3_aa: CASSQIFTGNNGYTF
cdr3_nt: TGCGCCAGCAGCCAGATATTTACAGGCAATAATGGCTACACCTTC

cdr3_length: 13
d_call: .
j_call: TRBJ2-3
clone_size: .
v_call: TRBV7-9
cdr3_aa: CAARITGRNTQYF
cdr3_nt: TGTGCCGCAAGAATAACCGGGCGCAATACGCAGTATTTT

cdr3_length: 12
d_call: .
j_call: TRBJ2-3
clone_size: .
v_call: TRBV10-3
cdr3_aa: CAIRVEGDTQYF
cdr3_nt: TGTGCCATCCGCGTTGAAGGAGATACGCAGTATTTT

cdr3_length: 15
d_call: TRBD2
j_call: TRBJ2-5
clone_size: .
v_call: TRBV7-2
cdr3_aa: CASSLRRGGGETQYF
cdr3_nt: TGTGCCAGCAGCTTACGGCGGGGGGGTGGAGAGACCCAGTACTTC

cdr3_length: 14
d_call: .
j_call: TRBJ2-5
clone_size: .
v_call: TRBV5-6
cdr3_aa: CASRQVGGRETQYF
cdr3_nt: TGTGCCAGCAGACAGGTTGGCGGGCGGGAGACCCAGTACTTC

cdr3_length: 13
d_call: .
j_call: TRBJ2-5
clone_size: few
v_call: TRBV7-9
cdr3_aa: CASSADGQETQYF
cdr3_nt: TGTGCCAGCAGCGCGGACGGCCAAGAGACCCAGTACTTC

cdr3_length: 13
d_call: TRBD2
j_call: TRBJ2-3
clone_size: .
v_call: TRBV12-3/TRBV12-4
cdr3_aa: CASGTSGVDTQYF
cdr3_nt: TGTGCCAGCGGGACTAGCGGGGTAGATACGCAGTATTTT

cdr3_length: 15
d_call: .
j_call: TRBJ1-1
clone_size: .
v_call: TRBV5-1
cdr3_aa: CASSSNVGGNTEAFF
cdr3_nt: TGCGCCAGCAGCTCCAACGTGGGGGGGAACACTGAAGCTTTCTTT

cdr3_length: 15
d_call: TRBD2
j_call: TRBJ2-3
clone_size: .
v_call: TRBV6-5
cdr3_aa: CASRLAGTSTDTQYF
cdr3_nt: TGTGCCAGCAGGCTAGCGGGGACTAGCACAGATACGCAGTATTTT

cdr3_length: 18
d_call: .
j_call: TRBJ2-6
clone_size: .
v_call: TRBV7-9
cdr3_aa: CASSLRPFSGVGANVLTF
cdr3_nt: TGTGCCAGCAGCTTACGACCATTTTCCGGGGTCGGGGCCAACGTCCTGACTTTC

cdr3_length: 16
d_call: .
j_call: TRBJ1-1
clone_size: .
v_call: TRBV6-6
cdr3_aa: CASSYLWSGVATEAFF
cdr3_nt: TGTGCCAGCAGTTATCTTTGGTCAGGGGTAGCTACTGAAGCTTTCTTT

cdr3_length: 14
d_call: TRBD2
j_call: TRBJ2-3
clone_size: .
v_call: TRBV5-5
cdr3_aa: CASRTQRGGFTQYF
cdr3_nt: TGTGCCAGCAGGACGCAGCGGGGGGGGTTTACGCAGTATTTT

cdr3_length: 17
d_call: .
j_call: TRBJ2-1
clone_size: few
v_call: TRBV9
cdr3_aa: CASSVGVDLSSYNEQFF
cdr3_nt: TGTGCCAGCAGCGTAGGGGTTGACTTGAGCTCCTACAATGAGCAGTTCTTC

cdr3_length: 16
d_call: .
j_call: TRBJ2-1
clone_size: .
v_call: TRBV9
cdr3_aa: CASSGGQISSYNEQFF
cdr3_nt: TGTGCCAGCAGCGGAGGCCAAATAAGCTCCTACAATGAGCAGTTCTTC

cdr3_length: 11
d_call: TRBD2
j_call: TRBJ2-1
clone_size: .
v_call: TRBV6-2/TRBV6-3
cdr3_aa: CASSGTSGGFF
cdr3_nt: TGTGCCAGCAGCGGGACTAGCGGAGGGTTCTTC

cdr3_length: 16
d_call: .
j_call: TRBJ2-1
clone_size: .
v_call: TRBV6-5
cdr3_aa: CASSYGLEREGNEQFF
cdr3_nt: TGTGCCAGCAGTTACGGTCTTGAGAGGGAAGGGAATGAGCAGTTCTTC

cdr3_length: 16
d_call: .
j_call: TRBJ2-1
clone_size: few
v_call: TRBV7-9
cdr3_aa: CASSLTESGLYNEQFF
cdr3_nt: TGTGCCAGCAGCTTAACGGAGTCCGGGCTTTACAATGAGCAGTTCTTC

cdr3_length: 16
d_call: TRBD1
j_call: TRBJ2-5
clone_size: .
v_call: TRBV12-3/TRBV12-4
cdr3_aa: CASSFSAGGFHETQYF
cdr3_nt: TGTGCCAGCAGTTTTAGCGCAGGGGGTTTTCATGAGACCCAGTACTTC

cdr3_length: 15
d_call: TRBD1
j_call: TRBJ1-5
clone_size: .
v_call: TRBV12-3/TRBV12-4
cdr3_aa: CASSFRGESNQPQHF
cdr3_nt: TGTGCCAGCAGTTTCAGGGGGGAGAGCAATCAGCCCCAGCATTTT

cdr3_length: 17
d_call: TRBD1
j_call: TRBJ2-6
clone_size: .
v_call: TRBV6-6
cdr3_aa: CASSPGQGSSGANVLTF
cdr3_nt: TGTGCCAGCAGTCCAGGACAGGGGAGCTCTGGGGCCAACGTCCTGACTTTC

cdr3_length: 13
d_call: .
j_call: TRBJ2-5
clone_size: .
v_call: TRBV25-1
cdr3_aa: CASTEGGLGTQYF
cdr3_nt: TGTGCCAGCACCGAGGGCGGCTTAGGGACCCAGTACTTC

cdr3_length: 16
d_call: .
j_call: TRBJ2-3
clone_size: .
v_call: TRBV7-9
cdr3_aa: CASSLVDLTSTDTQYF
cdr3_nt: TGTGCCAGCAGCTTAGTAGACTTGACTAGCACAGATACGCAGTATTTT

cdr3_length: 15
d_call: TRBD1
j_call: TRBJ1-6
clone_size: many
v_call: TRBV12-3/TRBV12-4
cdr3_aa: CASTEDRGRDSPLHF
cdr3_nt: TGTGCCAGCACGGAGGACAGGGGGCGCGATTCACCCCTCCACTTT

cdr3_length: 14
d_call: TRBD1
j_call: TRBJ1-1
clone_size: .
v_call: TRBV20-1
cdr3_aa: CSALWTGVNTEAFF
cdr3_nt: TGCAGTGCCCTCTGGACAGGAGTGAACACTGAAGCTTTCTTT

cdr3_length: 15
d_call: TRBD1
j_call: TRBJ1-6
clone_size: few
v_call: TRBV20-1
cdr3_aa: CSARPSTGDNSPLHF
cdr3_nt: TGCAGTGCTAGACCCTCGACAGGGGATAATTCACCCCTCCACTTT

cdr3_length: 16
d_call: .
j_call: TRBJ2-1
clone_size: once
v_call: TRBV12-3/TRBV12-4
cdr3_aa: CASSLLQGRDYNEQFF
cdr3_nt: TGTGCCAGCAGTTTACTACAGGGGAGGGACTACAATGAGCAGTTCTTC

cdr3_length: 16
d_call: TRBD2
j_call: TRBJ2-5
clone_size: .
v_call: TRBV11-2
cdr3_aa: CASSGGTSGIRETQYF
cdr3_nt: TGTGCCAGCAGCGGAGGGACTAGCGGGATCAGGGAGACCCAGTACTTC

cdr3_length: 12
d_call: .
j_call: TRBJ1-1
clone_size: .
v_call: TRBV12-5
cdr3_aa: CASGPQNTEAFF
cdr3_nt: TGTGCTAGTGGTCCCCAGAACACTGAAGCTTTCTTT

cdr3_length: 16
d_call: .
j_call: TRBJ2-3
clone_size: .
v_call: TRBV6-5
cdr3_aa: CASSTNWATSTDTQYF
cdr3_nt: TGTGCCAGCAGTACTAATTGGGCCACCAGCACAGATACGCAGTATTTT

cdr3_length: 13
d_call: TRBD2
j_call: TRBJ2-4
clone_size: few
v_call: TRBV20-1
cdr3_aa: CSAYGVTAGEQYF
cdr3_nt: TGCAGTGCTTATGGGGTCACGGCGGGAGAGCAGTACTTC

cdr3_length: 18
d_call: TRBD1
j_call: TRBJ2-6
clone_size: .
v_call: TRBV10-3
cdr3_aa: CAIRETGQVISGANVLTF
cdr3_nt: TGTGCCATCAGGGAGACTGGACAGGTTATCTCTGGGGCCAACGTCCTGACTTTC

cdr3_length: 15
d_call: TRBD2
j_call: TRBJ2-1
clone_size: many
v_call: TRBV4-1
cdr3_aa: CASSQGLAGYNEQFF
cdr3_nt: TGTGCCAGCAGCCAGGGACTAGCGGGCTACAATGAGCAGTTCTTC

cdr3_length: 14
d_call: .
j_call: TRBJ1-1
clone_size: .
v_call: TRBV29-1
cdr3_aa: CSVVIGPANTEAFF
cdr3_nt: TGCAGCGTTGTAATTGGGCCGGCGAACACTGAAGCTTTCTTT

cdr3_length: 17
d_call: TRBD2
j_call: TRBJ2-3
clone_size: .
v_call: TRBV6-2/TRBV6-3
cdr3_aa: CASSQAGTRVDTDTQYF
cdr3_nt: TGTGCCAGCAGTCAAGCCGGGACTAGGGTCGACACAGATACGCAGTATTTT

cdr3_length: 12
d_call: .
j_call: TRBJ1-1
clone_size: .
v_call: TRBV2
cdr3_aa: CASSEFRTEAFF
cdr3_nt: TGTGCCAGCAGTGAGTTTCGTACTGAAGCTTTCTTT

cdr3_length: 12
d_call: .
j_call: TRBJ2-3
clone_size: few
v_call: TRBV29-1
cdr3_aa: CSVKGSGDTQYF
cdr3_nt: TGCAGCGTTAAAGGGAGTGGAGATACGCAGTATTTT

cdr3_length: 12
d_call: TRBD1
j_call: TRBJ2-4
clone_size: .
v_call: TRBV6-5
cdr3_aa: CASSYLPGQQYF
cdr3_nt: TGTGCCAGCAGTTACCTACCGGGACAGCAGTACTTC

cdr3_length: 15
d_call: .
j_call: TRBJ2-5
clone_size: .
v_call: TRBV4-2
cdr3_aa: CANSQEGGHQETQYF
cdr3_nt: TGTGCCAACAGCCAAGAGGGGGGGCATCAAGAGACCCAGTACTTC

cdr3_length: 14
d_call: .
j_call: TRBJ2-1
clone_size: once
v_call: TRBV10-3
cdr3_aa: CAVQKRESYNEQFF
cdr3_nt: TGTGCCGTCCAGAAGAGGGAGTCATACAATGAGCAGTTCTTC

cdr3_length: 11
d_call: .
j_call: TRBJ2-5
clone_size: .
v_call: TRBV29-1
cdr3_aa: CSVGMGETQYF
cdr3_nt: TGCAGCGTGGGAATGGGTGAGACCCAGTACTTC